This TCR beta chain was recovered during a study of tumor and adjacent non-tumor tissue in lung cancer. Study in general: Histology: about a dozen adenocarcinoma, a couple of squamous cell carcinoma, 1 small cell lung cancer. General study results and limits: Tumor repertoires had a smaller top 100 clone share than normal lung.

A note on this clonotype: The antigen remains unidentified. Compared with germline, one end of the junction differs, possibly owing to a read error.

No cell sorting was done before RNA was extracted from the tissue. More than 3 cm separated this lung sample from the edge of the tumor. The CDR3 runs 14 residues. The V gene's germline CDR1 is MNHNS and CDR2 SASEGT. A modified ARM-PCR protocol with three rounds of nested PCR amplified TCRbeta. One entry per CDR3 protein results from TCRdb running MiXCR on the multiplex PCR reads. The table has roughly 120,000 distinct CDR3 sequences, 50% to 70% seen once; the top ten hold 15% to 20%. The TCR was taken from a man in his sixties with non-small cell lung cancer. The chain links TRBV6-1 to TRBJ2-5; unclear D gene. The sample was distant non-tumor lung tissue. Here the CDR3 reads CASSERALRETQYF. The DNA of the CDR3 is TGCGCCAGCAGTGAAAGGGCCCTCCGAGAGACCCAGTACTTC.